This T cell receptor beta chain was profiled in a study of T cell responses to AZD1222 COVID-19 vaccine. Study as a whole: Combined were second doses at about 4 or about 12 weeks. Study results and limitations: Reportedly, close to half of spike-specific TCRs are directed against unmutated variant regions.

Germline V gives CDR1 SGHRS, CDR2 YFSETQ. The CDR3 runs 16 residues. The trim removed 4 bases at V and 5 bases at J, leaving 13 bases unmatched. Worth noting for this clone: Its antigen is undetermined.

The repertoire was sequenced with immunoSEQ multiplex PCR; TCRdb's copy has only in-frame clones and lacks some. The sample lists around 250,000 clones, 93% occurring once. V gene TRBV5-1 combines with J gene TRBJ2-3, with 7 bases aligning to TRBD2. This receptor was taken from an adult in good health. The material sequenced was peripheral blood, taken on day 0 of AZD1222 vaccination. CDR3 in amino acids: CASSMKLAEVGDTQYF. The CDR3 DNA reads as TGCGCCAGCAGCATGAAGCTAGCGGAGGTGGGAGATACGCAGTATTTT.